This T cell receptor (beta chain) was found in a study of T cell changes during pregnancy in multiple sclerosis. Data came from immunoSEQ multiplex PCR; TCRdb stores just in-frame clones and leaves some out. The data show fewer than 130,000 clones, approximately 91% seen once. This TCR was sampled from a female donor with multiple sclerosis, enrolled in a pregnancy study. The sequenced sample was peripheral blood, obtained after pregnancy.

CDR3 sequence (DNA): TGTGCCAGCAGTGCCGGGACTACACTTCAAGATACGCAGTATTTT. Its translation: CASSAGTTLQDTQYF. The chain couples TRBV27 to TRBJ2-3; TRBD2 agrees at 7 bases. J was trimmed by 5 bases and V by 5 bases; bases with no gene match: 10. Germline V gene lookup returns CDR1 MNHEY and CDR2 SMNVEV (reference sequence). The CDR3 is 15 residues long.